This record looks at one T cell receptor beta chain sequence and its context. Its antigen remains unknown. This sample was taken from a study of blood T cells in healthy people across ages. Study outcomes and limitations: Shifts in expanded clonotypes may have been confounded by donor CMV status, which was unknown.

Donation came from healthy Caucasian individuals in Russia who were aged about 6 to 90. Every sample yielded at least 7 million isolated PBMCs. PCR was performed a second time for roughly 7 to 12 cycles using a sample-barcoded 5' primer and a J-beta primer mix. Through a template-switch adaptor with 12 random nucleotides, each cDNA molecule received a tag. Via MiXCR, TCRdb re-called the 5' RACE reads, giving one row per CDR3 protein. The data contain some 730,000 distinct CDR3 sequences, 22% of them seen just once; the ten biggest clones take up around a fifth. This CDR3 has 12 residues. Germline assignment: CDR1 SGDLS and CDR2 YYNGEE.

The TCR comes from a man aged 65 to 79 in good health. The sequenced sample was blood. The chain recombines TRBV9 with TRBJ2-5; perhaps TRBD2 as D (5 bases). The J call may be faulty, since TRBJ2-1 better matches the DNA end. CDR3 loop: CASSSNSGKQFF. The DNA of the CDR3 is TGTGCCAGCAGCTCGAACAGCGGTAAGCAGTTCTTC.